The 14 T cell receptor beta chains below were found in one sample sequenced in a study of T cell responses to AZD1222 COVID-19 vaccine. Only in-frame clones appear in the TCRdb table, and some are missing; sequencing was by immunoSEQ multiplex PCR. The sample holds some 160,000 clones, 85% to 95% seen once. This material consisted of peripheral blood, taken on day 0 of AZD1222 vaccination. Receptors originate from an adult in good health.

The chain employs TRBV19 and TRBJ2-1, with TRBD2 as a possible D gene (6 bases). Germline values: CDR1 LNHDA, CDR2 SQIVND (reference sequence). The CDR3 contains 13 residues. Trimming took 5 bases from V and 7 from J, leaving 12 bases between them. The DNA of the CDR3 is TGTGCCAGTAGTGTGGGACTTTGGAATGAGCAGTTCTTC. Protein product: CASSVGLWNEQFF.

Of note for this clone: The germline gene is not matched at one end of the junction; a read error may be the cause. This chain joins TRBV7-7 and TRBJ1-3, with 9 nucleotides matching TRBD1. Germline V CDR1 and CDR2: SSHAT, FNYEAQ (reference sequence). The CDR3 covers 15 residues. CDR3 residues: CASSSGTGKGNTIYF. The CDR3 DNA reads TGTGCTAGCAGCTCCGGGACAGGGAAGGGAAACACCATATATTTT.

The chain carries TRBV18 and TRBJ1-1; D remains ambiguous. Germline values: CDR1 KGHSH, CDR2 LQKENI. V was cut by 3 bases and J by 0 bases, with 11 bases left in between. The CDR3 loop spans 15 amino acids. CDR3 nucleotide sequence: TGTGCCAGCTCACCCTATCCGGTCATGAACACTGAAGCTTTCTTT. Translated: CASSPYPVMNTEAFF.

The genes are TRBV6-5 and TRBJ2-5; perhaps TRBD1 as D (5 bases). CDR1 and CDR2 from the germline V gene are MNHEY and SVGAGI. The CDR3 is 16 amino acids. The V gene lost 0 bases and the J gene lost 1 base, with 12 bases spanning the gap. The CDR3 region has the DNA TGTGCCAGCAGTTACTCAGGGGCCGCCATCCAAGAGACCCAGTACTTC. Translated, it gives CASSYSGAAIQETQYF.

The chain recombines TRBV7-9 with TRBJ1-4; TRBD1 is a possible D gene (6 bases). Germline V gene lookup returns CDR1 SEHNR and CDR2 FQNEAQ (reference sequence). Trimming removed 3 bases at V and 0 bases at J, with 14 bases between. The CDR3 is 17 amino acids. The CDR3 nucleotides are TGTGCCAGCAGCTTGTCGCGGGGGCCCACAACTAATGAAAAACTGTTTTTT. Protein product: CASSLSRGPTTNEKLFF.

The V gene is TRBV18, the J gene TRBJ1-3; D might be TRBD1 (6 bases). Trimming took off 0 bases at V and 0 bases at J, with 9 bases between the two ends. This CDR3 spans 16 amino acids. Germline V lookup: CDR1 KGHSH, CDR2 LQKENI. The CDR3 DNA is TGTGCCAGCTCACCACCGCGGGGGCACTCTGGAAACACCATATATTTT. Amino acids: CASSPPRGHSGNTIYF.

The chain carries TRBV2 and TRBJ2-3; 10 bases agree with TRBD2. Per germline, CDR1 SNHLY and CDR2 FYNNEI. Unmatched junction bases numbered 9, after V lost 0 bases and J lost 3 bases. This CDR3 is built from 18 residues. The CDR3 reads CASSEAGASGGLTDTQYF. The CDR3 nucleotides read TGTGCCAGCAGTGAAGCTGGGGCTAGCGGGGGTCTTACAGATACGCAGTATTTT.

This rearrangement joins TRBV5-1 to TRBJ2-7, with 13 bases fitting TRBD2. V lost 4 bases, J lost 3 bases, and 1 base stayed unmatched. The CDR3 runs to 14 residues. The germline V gene encodes CDR1 SGHRS and CDR2 YFSETQ. The CDR3 DNA sequence: TGCGCCAGCAGCGGGACTAGCGGGGTCTACGAGCAGTACTTC. Its translation: CASSGTSGVYEQYF. The whole variable domain, remainder taken from reference TRBV5-1 and TRBJ2-7, is KAGVTQTPRYLIKTRGQQVTLSCSPISGHRSVSWYQQTPGQGLQFLFEYFSETQRNKGNFPGRFSGRQFSNSRSEMNVSTLELGDSALYLCASSGTSGVYEQYFGPGTRLTVT.

The chain is built from TRBV19 and TRBJ1-5, with D maybe TRBD1 (5 bases). This CDR3 comprises 15 residues. Germline V lookup: CDR1 LNHDA, CDR2 SQIVND (reference sequence). Trimming shortened V by 5 bases and J by 6 bases, and 17 bases separated the two germline ends. DNA of the CDR3: TGTGCCAGTAGTCCGGCAGGGACGTTCAGTCAGCCCCAGCATTTT. Translating gives CASSPAGTFSQPQHF. The entire variable domain, with the rest obtained from reference TRBV19 and TRBJ1-5, is as follows: DGGITQSPKYLFRKEGQNVTLSCEQNLNHDAMYWYRQDPGQGLRLIYYSQIVNDFQKGDIAEGYSVSREKKESFPLTVTSAQKNPTAFYLCASSPAGTFSQPQHFGDGTRLSIL.

The count of this clone is one. CDR3 DNA: TGTGCCAGCAGCTTAGTAGGAACGTCAGGGCTGGGCTACACCTTC. Protein: CASSLVGTSGLGYTF. This sequence joins TRBV11-2 and TRBJ1-2, with D possibly TRBD1 on 5 matching bases. V dropped 1 base and J dropped 8 bases, with 17 bases sitting between them. CDR3 size: 15 residues. Germline loops: CDR1 SGHAT, CDR2 FQNNGV.

V is TRBV9 and J is TRBJ2-5; 9 bases are a match to TRBD2. This CDR3 has 14 amino acids. Germline-derived CDR1 and CDR2 are SGDLS and YYNGEE. V lost 5 bases to trimming and J lost 2 bases; unmatched junction nucleotides: 4. The CDR3, as DNA: TGTGCCAGCAGTCTTAGCGGGGGTCAAGAGACCCAGTACTTC. This translates into CASSLSGGQETQYF.

This clone was recorded only once. V is TRBV7-6 and J is TRBJ2-3; D not certain. Germline CDR1 and CDR2: SGHVS and FNYEAQ. This CDR3 is built from 11 residues. Trimming stripped 5 bases from V and 2 bases from J, with 2 bases between. The CDR3 DNA reads as TGTGCCAGCAGCATCACAGATACGCAGTATTTT. Translated: CASSITDTQYF.

This clone was detected only once. The rearrangement uses TRBV2 and TRBJ2-3, with D hard to call. Looked up from germline, CDR1 is SNHLY and CDR2 is FYNNEI. V lost 2 bases, J lost 0 bases, and 15 bases lay in between. The CDR3 is 17 amino acids. The CDR3 DNA is TGTGCCAGCAGTGAATTTCGCGACTGGCCAAGCACAGATACGCAGTATTTT. Its translation: CASSEFRDWPSTDTQYF.

This rearrangement joins TRBV1 to TRBJ1-5; the D call of TRBD1 is as the table states it, not checked on the DNA. TRBV1 is a recognized pseudogene. This CDR3 region has 20 residues. The CDR3 DNA reads TGCACCAGCAGCCCAAGGTACCGGGACACCAACTTTTATAGCAATCAGCCCCAGCATTTT. It translates to CTSSPRYRDTNFYSNQPQHF.